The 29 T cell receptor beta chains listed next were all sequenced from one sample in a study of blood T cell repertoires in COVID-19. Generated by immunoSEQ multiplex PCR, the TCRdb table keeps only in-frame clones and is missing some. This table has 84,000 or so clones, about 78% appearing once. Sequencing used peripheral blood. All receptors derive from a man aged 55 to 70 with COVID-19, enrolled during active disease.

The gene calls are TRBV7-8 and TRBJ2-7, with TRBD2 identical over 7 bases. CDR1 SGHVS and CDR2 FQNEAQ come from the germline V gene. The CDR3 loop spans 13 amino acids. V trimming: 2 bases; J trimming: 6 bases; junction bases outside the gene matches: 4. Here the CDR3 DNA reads TGTGCCAGCAGCTTAAGAGCGGGGTCCGAGCAGTACTTC. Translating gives CASSLRAGSEQYF.

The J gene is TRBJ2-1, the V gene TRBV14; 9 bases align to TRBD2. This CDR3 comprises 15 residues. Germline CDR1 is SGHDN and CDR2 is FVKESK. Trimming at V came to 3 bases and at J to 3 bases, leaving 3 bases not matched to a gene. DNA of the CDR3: TGTGCCAGCAGCCAGAGCGGGGGGCGCTACAATGAGCAGTTCTTC. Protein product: CASSQSGGRYNEQFF. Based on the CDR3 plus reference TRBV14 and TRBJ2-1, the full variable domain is EAGVTQFPSHSVIEKGQTVTLRCDPISGHDNLYWYRRVMGKEIKFLLHFVKESKQDESGMPNNRFLAERTGGTYSTLKVQPAELEDSGVYFCASSQSGGRYNEQFFGPGTRLTVL.

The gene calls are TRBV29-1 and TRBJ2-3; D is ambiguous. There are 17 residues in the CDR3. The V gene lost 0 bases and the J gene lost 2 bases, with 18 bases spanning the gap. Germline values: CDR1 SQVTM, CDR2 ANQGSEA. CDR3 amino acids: CSVEEPSAAAHTDTQYF. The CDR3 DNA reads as TGCAGCGTTGAAGAACCTAGTGCAGCAGCTCACACAGATACGCAGTATTTT.

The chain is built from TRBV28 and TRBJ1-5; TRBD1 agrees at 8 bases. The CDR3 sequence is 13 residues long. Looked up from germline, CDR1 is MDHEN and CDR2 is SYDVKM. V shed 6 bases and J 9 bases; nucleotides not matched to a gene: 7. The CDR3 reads CASSLTGVRPQHF. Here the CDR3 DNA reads TGTGCCAGCAGCTTGACAGGGGTCCGGCCCCAGCATTTT. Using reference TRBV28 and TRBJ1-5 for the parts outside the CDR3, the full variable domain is DVKVTQSSRYLVKRTGEKVFLECVQDMDHENMFWYRQDPGLGLRLIYFSYDVKMKEKGDIPEGYSVSREKKERFSLILESASTNQTSMYLCASSLTGVRPQHFGDGTRLSIL.

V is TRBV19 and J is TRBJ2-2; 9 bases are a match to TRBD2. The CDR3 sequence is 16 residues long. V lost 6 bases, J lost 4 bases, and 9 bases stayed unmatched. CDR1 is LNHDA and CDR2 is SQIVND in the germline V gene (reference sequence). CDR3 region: CASRGLAGMVTGELFF. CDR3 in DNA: TGTGCCAGTAGGGGGCTAGCGGGAATGGTCACCGGGGAGCTGTTTTTT.

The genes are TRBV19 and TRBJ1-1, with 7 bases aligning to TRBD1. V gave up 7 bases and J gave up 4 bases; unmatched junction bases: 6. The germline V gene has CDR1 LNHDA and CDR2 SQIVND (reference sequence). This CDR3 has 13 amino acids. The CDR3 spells CASTLRTGTEAFF. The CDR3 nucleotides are TGTGCCAGTACTCTTAGGACAGGCACTGAAGCTTTCTTT.

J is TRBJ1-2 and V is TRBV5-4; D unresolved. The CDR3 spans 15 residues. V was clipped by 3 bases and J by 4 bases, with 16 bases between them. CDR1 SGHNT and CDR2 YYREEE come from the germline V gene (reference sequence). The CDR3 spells CASSSGSSFSYGYTF. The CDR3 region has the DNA TGTGCCAGCAGCTCCGGGTCTTCCTTTTCCTATGGCTACACCTTC.

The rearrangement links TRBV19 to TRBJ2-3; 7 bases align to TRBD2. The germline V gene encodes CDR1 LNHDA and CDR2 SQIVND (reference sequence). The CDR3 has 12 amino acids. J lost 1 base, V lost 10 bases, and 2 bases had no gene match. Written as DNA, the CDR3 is TGTGCCACGGGGGGAGGCACAGATACGCAGTATTTT. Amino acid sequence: CATGGGTDTQYF.

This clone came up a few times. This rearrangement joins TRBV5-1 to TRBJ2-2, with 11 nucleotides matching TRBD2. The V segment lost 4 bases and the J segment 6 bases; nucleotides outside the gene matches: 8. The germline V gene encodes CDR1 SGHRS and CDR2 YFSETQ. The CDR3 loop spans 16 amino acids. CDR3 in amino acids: CASSIYLAGGSGELFF. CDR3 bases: TGCGCCAGCAGCATCTACCTAGCGGGGGGTTCCGGGGAGCTGTTTTTT. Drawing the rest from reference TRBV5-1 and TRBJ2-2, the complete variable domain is KAGVTQTPRYLIKTRGQQVTLSCSPISGHRSVSWYQQTPGQGLQFLFEYFSETQRNKGNFPGRFSGRQFSNSRSEMNVSTLELGDSALYLCASSIYLAGGSGELFFGEGSRLTVL.

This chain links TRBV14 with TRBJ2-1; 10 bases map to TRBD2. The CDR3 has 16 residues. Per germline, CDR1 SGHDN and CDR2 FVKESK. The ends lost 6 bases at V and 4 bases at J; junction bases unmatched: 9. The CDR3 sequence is CASSSHGLAAYNEQFF. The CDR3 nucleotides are TGTGCCAGCAGTTCCCATGGACTAGCGGCGTACAATGAGCAGTTCTTC.

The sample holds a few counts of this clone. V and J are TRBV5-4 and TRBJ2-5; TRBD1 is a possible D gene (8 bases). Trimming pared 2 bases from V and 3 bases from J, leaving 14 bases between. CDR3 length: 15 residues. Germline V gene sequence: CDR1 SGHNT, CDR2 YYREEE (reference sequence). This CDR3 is CASSFQQGGKETQYF. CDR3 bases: TGTGCCAGCAGCTTTCAACAGGGGGGGAAAGAGACCCAGTACTTC.

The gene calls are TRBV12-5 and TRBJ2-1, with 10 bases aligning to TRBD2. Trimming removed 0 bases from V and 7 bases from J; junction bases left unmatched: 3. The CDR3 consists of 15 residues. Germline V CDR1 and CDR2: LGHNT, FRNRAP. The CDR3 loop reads CASGLVTSGTNEQFF. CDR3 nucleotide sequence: TGTGCTAGTGGTTTGGTAACTAGCGGGACTAATGAGCAGTTCTTC.

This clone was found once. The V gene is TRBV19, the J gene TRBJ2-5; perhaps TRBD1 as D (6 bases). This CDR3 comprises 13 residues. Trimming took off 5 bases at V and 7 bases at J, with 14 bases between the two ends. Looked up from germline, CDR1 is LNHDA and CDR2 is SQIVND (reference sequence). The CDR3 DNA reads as TGTGCCAGTAGTTTCTCACAGGGCGGGACCCAGTACTTC. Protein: CASSFSQGGTQYF.

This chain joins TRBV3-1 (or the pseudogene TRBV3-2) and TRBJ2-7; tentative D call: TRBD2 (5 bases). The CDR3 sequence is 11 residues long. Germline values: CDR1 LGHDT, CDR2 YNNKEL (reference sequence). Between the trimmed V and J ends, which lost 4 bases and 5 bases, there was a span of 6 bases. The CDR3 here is CASSPGNEQYF. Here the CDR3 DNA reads TGTGCCAGCAGCCCGGGGAACGAGCAGTACTTC.

The CDR3: CASEGHGKTGELFF. The CDR3 nucleotides read TGTGCCAGCGAAGGGCACGGGAAAACCGGGGAGCTGTTTTTT. The genes are TRBV9 and TRBJ2-2; TRBD2 might be the D (5 bases). Trimming took off 7 bases at V and 5 bases at J, with 15 bases between the two ends. CDR3 length: 14 residues. The germline V gene encodes CDR1 SGDLS and CDR2 YYNGEE.

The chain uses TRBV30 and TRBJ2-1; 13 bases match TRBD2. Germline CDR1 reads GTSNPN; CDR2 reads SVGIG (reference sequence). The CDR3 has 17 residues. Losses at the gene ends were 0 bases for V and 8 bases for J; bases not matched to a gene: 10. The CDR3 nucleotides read TGTGCCTGGAGTGTTGGGACTAGCGGGATTATTAGGTATGAGCAGTTCTTC. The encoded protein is CAWSVGTSGIIRYEQFF.

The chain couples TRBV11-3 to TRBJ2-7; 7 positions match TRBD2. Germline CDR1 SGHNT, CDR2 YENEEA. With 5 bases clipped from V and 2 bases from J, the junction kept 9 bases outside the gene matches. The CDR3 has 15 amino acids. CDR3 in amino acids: CASSLGGGGTYEQYF. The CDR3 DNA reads TGTGCCAGCAGCCTCGGTGGGGGAGGGACCTACGAGCAGTACTTC. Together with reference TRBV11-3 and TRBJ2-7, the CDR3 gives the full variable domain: EAGVVQSPRYKIIEKKQPVAFWCNPISGHNTLYWYLQNLGQGPELLIRYENEEAVDDSQLPKDRFSAERLKGVDSTLKIQPAELGDSAVYLCASSLGGGGTYEQYFGPGTRLTVT.

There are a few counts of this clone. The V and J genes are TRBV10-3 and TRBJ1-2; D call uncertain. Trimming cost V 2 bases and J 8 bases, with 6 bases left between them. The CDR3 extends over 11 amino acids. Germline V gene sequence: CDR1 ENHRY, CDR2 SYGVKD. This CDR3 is CAISEARGYTF. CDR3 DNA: TGTGCCATCAGTGAGGCTAGGGGCTACACCTTC.

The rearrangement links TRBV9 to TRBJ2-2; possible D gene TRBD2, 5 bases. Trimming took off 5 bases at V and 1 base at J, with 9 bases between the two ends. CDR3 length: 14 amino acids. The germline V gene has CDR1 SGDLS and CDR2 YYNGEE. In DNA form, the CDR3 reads TGTGCCAGCAGTTGGGAGCGGAACACCGGGGAGCTGTTTTTT. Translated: CASSWERNTGELFF. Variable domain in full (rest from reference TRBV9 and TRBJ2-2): DSGVTQTPKHLITATGQRVTLRCSPRSGDLSVYWYQQSLDQGLQFLIQYYNGEERAKGNILERFSAQQFPDLHSELNLSSLELGDSALYFCASSWERNTGELFFGEGSRLTVL.

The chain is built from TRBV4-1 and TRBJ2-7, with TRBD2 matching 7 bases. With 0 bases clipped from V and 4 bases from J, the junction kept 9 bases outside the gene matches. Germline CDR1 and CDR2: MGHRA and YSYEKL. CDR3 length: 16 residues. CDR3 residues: CASSQEIQRGGYEQYF. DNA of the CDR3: TGCGCCAGCAGCCAAGAGATCCAGCGGGGAGGGTACGAGCAGTACTTC.

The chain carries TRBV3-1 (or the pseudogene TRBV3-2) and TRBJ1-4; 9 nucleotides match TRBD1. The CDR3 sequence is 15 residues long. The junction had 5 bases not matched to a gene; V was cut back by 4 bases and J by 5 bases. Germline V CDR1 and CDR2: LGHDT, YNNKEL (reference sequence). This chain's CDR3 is CASSPSGTGNEKLFF. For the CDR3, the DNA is TGTGCCAGCAGCCCTTCCGGGACAGGGAATGAAAAACTGTTTTTT.

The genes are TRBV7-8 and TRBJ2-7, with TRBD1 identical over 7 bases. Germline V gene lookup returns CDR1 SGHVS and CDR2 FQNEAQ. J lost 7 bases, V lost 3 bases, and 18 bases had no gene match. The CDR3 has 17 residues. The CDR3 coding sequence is TGTGCCAGCAGCTTTGCTTTCACAGGGGCATCCCCGGGGGAGCAGTACTTC. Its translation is CASSFAFTGASPGEQYF.

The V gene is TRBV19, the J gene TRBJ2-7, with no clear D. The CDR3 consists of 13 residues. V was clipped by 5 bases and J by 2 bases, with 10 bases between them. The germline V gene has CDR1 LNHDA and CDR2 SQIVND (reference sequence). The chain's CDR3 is CASSPGPTYEQYF. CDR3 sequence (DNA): TGTGCCAGTAGTCCAGGCCCAACCTACGAGCAGTACTTC.

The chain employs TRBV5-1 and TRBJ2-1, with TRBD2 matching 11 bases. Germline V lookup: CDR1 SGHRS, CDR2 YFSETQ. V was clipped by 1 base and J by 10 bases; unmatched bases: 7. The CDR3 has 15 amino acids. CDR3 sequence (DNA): TGCGCCAGCAGCTTGATAGCGGGGGGGCAGTACGAGCAGTTCTTC. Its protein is CASSLIAGGQYEQFF.

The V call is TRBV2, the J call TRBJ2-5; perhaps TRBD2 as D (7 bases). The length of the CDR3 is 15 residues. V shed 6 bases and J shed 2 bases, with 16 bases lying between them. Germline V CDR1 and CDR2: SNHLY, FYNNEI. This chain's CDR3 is CASSRGADRQETQYF. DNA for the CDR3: TGTGCCAGCAGCCGGGGGGCGGACCGACAAGAGACCCAGTACTTC.

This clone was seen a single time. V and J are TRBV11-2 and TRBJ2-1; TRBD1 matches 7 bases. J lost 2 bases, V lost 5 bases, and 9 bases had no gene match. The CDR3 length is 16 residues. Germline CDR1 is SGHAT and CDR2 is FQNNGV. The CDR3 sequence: CASSANAGTAYNEQFF. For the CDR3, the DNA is TGTGCCAGCAGCGCAAATGCCGGGACAGCCTACAATGAGCAGTTCTTC.

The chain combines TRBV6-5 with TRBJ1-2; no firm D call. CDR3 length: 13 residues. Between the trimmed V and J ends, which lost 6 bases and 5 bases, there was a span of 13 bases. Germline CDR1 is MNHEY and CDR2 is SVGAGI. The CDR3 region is CASSATDLYGYTF. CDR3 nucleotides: TGTGCCAGCAGCGCAACGGACTTGTATGGCTACACCTTC.

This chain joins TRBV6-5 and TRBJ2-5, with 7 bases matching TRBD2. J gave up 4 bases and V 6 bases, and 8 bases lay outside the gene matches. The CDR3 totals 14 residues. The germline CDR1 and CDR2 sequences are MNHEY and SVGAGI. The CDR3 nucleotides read TGTGCCAGCAGCCGACCGGGGAGGGGAGAGACCCAGTACTTC. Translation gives CASSRPGRGETQYF.

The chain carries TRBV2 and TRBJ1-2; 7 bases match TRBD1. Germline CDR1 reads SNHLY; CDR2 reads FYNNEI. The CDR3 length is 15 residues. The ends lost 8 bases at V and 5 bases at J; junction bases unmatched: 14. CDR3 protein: CASASSGGNTYGYTF. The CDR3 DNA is TGTGCCAGCGCCTCCTCAGGGGGTAATACGTATGGCTACACCTTC.